What follows are 2 T cell receptor beta chains derived from one specimen sequenced in a study of PD-1 blockade in mismatch repair-deficient tumors listed by TCRdb under 2017. Library generation was performed with the immunoSEQ multiplex PCR assay. TCRdb stores this immuneACCESS table with in-frame sequences only. Part of the clones is absent; in the studies checked, under half of the shortfall reflects unresolved V genes, and no reason is known for the rest. The sample contains some 110,000 clones, over 60% of them found a single time. The ten biggest clones cover 4.5% to 5.5% of the sample. Sequencing was performed on peripheral blood, taken 60 weeks after starting pembrolizumab. These receptors were taken from an adult with mismatch repair-deficient cancer.

This chain joins TRBV19 and TRBJ2-1; tentatively, D is TRBD1 or TRBD2 (6 bases each). The CDR3 sequence is 16 residues long. Germline-derived CDR1 and CDR2 are LNHDA and SQIVND (reference sequence). V was trimmed by 5 bases and J by 4 bases, leaving 18 bases between them. The CDR3 DNA follows: TGTGCCAGTAGTTGGAGGGAGAGGACAGCTTACAATGAGCAGTTCTTC. Translated: CASSWRERTAYNEQFF.

This chain connects TRBV4-1 to TRBJ2-1; TRBD2 aligns across 11 bases. J lost 1 base, V lost 1 base, and 9 bases had no gene match. The CDR3 extends over 19 amino acids. Germline CDR1 is MGHRA and CDR2 is YSYEKL. CDR3 nucleotides: TGCGCCAGCAGCCAAGTCTTACTAGCGGGAGTTGGGTCCTACAATGAGCAGTTCTTC. This encodes CASSQVLLAGVGSYNEQFF.